This section outlines one T cell receptor beta chain sequence together with its context. Its target antigen remains unknown. The input lacks base qualities; no much larger clone sits a single base away. Hyperthyroidism patients were newly diagnosed, with disease duration under 2 months, and aged 18 to 65 years. Patients with uncontrolled infections, other autoimmune diseases, pregnancy or lactation were excluded. Clinical symptoms, serum thyroxine and TRAb, thyroid ultrasound, and orbital computed tomography formed the basis for the diagnoses. Blood from progressor patients was drawn when they were first diagnosed with hyperthyroidism, before any ophthalmopathy symptoms appeared. PBMCs were separated from under 12 ml of fresh peripheral blood using Ficoll-Paque density gradient centrifugation. Patients classed as progressors first received a Graves' hyperthyroidism diagnosis and then went on to develop ophthalmopathy during follow-up. Total RNA was extracted with Trizol reagent, and quality was checked on an Agilent 2100 Bioanalyzer.

This entry belongs to a study of T cells in Graves' hyperthyroidism and ophthalmopathy (dated by TCRdb to the late 2010s). Regarding the complete study: Peripheral blood was collected at initial diagnosis, before any treatment. TCR V-J signatures able to tell the groups apart were searched for in a discovery cohort of 100 or so patients, of whom around 42 had Graves' ophthalmopathy and 55 to 65 had stable Graves' hyperthyroidism. Prospective prediction of ophthalmopathy was tested in an independent validation cohort consisting of 18 hyperthyroidism patients and around 16 patients who later progressed to ophthalmopathy. The roughly 100 discovery patients were divided at random into training and test sets in a 7:3 ratio. Thyroid tissue and blood T-cell repertoires from six Graves' hyperthyroidism patients were also compared in the study. After blood sampling, hyperthyroidism patients were treated with methimazole at a starting dose of 30 mg daily, and ophthalmopathy patients were treated with high-dose intravenous methylprednisolone. According to the paper, TCR Vbeta CDR3 sequencing was carried out on over 130 peripheral blood samples, which came from 40 to 45 ophthalmopathy, approximately 72 hyperthyroidism and approximately 17 progressor patients. Points the paper makes about the study in general: Most expanded thyroid clonotypes (frequency above 0.001) were also detected in blood, suggesting blood repertoires may reflect thyroid immune responses. In cross-validation, a model built on a 13 V-J signature told ophthalmopathy apart from stable hyperthyroidism with just under 90% sensitivity and roughly 81% specificity, and in testing the same model reached 80%/75%. In validation, the model predicted progression to ophthalmopathy with approximately 71% sensitivity and less than 75% specificity, a median of 6.5 months before onset. No statistical method was used to set the sample size in advance, and investigators knew the group allocation.

The TCR beta CDR3 regions were amplified from the RNA transcripts. For the first round of RT-PCR on the TCR CDR3, the HTBI primer set was used together with the Qiagen OneStep RT-PCR kit. A second multiplex PCR round built the libraries, followed by size selection and purification. The libraries were sequenced on an Illumina HiSeq2000 using paired-end 100 bp reads. As for the authors' bioinformatics: SOAPnuke was used to process the raw data, with reads discarded if the reads contained adapters or uncalled bases, had a mean Phred below 15, or lacked an exact constant-primer or identifier match. COPE v1.2.5 was used to merge high-quality paired reads, and clonotypes were defined as unique nucleotide sequences. Clonotypes were aligned to IMGT TRBV, TRBD and TRBJ reference segments using MiTCR v1.1. The analysis was restricted to V-J combinations with a frequency above 0.0001, which together covered about 99% of the repertoires. A TCS score was defined as the ratio of F50 (clonal expansion) to E x V (chaos), with BLOSUM62-based TCRdist applied between CDR3 peptides within each V-J. Welch's t-statistics and random forest reduced roughly 540 V-J features to around 14, which were used in a naive Bayes classifier (R e1071). TCRdb trimmed the raw reads at Q25, called clones with MiXCR and kept productive beta chains. Identical CDR3 proteins give one entry, which carries the most common genes and DNA. The V and J calls were not made by the authors but by TCRdb's processing. For this sample the table gives approximately 370,000 distinct CDR3 sequences, of which 15% to 20% were detected only once. The ten most abundant clones make up almost 35% of the sample.

Including the terminal cysteine and phenylalanine, the CDR3 comprises 14 residues. The entry retains the CDR3 DNA only, 42 bases that are in frame from base 1. Based on the germline V gene, the CDR1 and CDR2 sequences are ENHRY and SYGVKD. The germline ends are 14 bases apart after V is trimmed by 9 bases and J by 2 bases. The chain is encoded by TRBV10-3 joined to TRBJ1-3; TRBD1 is possibly the D segment (6 matching bases). The sequence came from a woman in her 30s with Graves' hyperthyroidism that later progressed to Graves' ophthalmopathy. The source material was blood. In nucleotide form, the sequence is TGTGCCATTCTCGAGGGGGGCCCTGGAAACACCATATATTTT. It translates to CAILEGGPGNTIYF.